The 29 T cell receptor beta chains below come from one sample, sequenced in a study of shared T cell receptors in the human thymus. Profiling relied on immunoSEQ multiplex PCR, and the TCRdb table lists in-frame clones only, not all of them. Of 500,000 to 750,000 clones in the sample, roughly 90% were seen once. This same sample was also part of a study on human thymus T cells.

Sequencing was carried out using thymocytes. These receptors originate from a boy in the first two years of life with a congenital heart defect.

The V gene is TRBV2, the J gene TRBJ2-3, with a possible D match to TRBD2 (5 bases). The germline CDR1 and CDR2 sequences are SNHLY and FYNNEI. The ends were cut back, 1 base at V and 0 bases at J, with 11 bases in the middle. The CDR3 extends over 16 amino acids. CDR3 sequence (DNA): TGTGCCAGCAGTGAAGGAAAGCGGAAGAGCACAGATACGCAGTATTTT. Protein: CASSEGKRKSTDTQYF.

The chain employs TRBV4-3 and TRBJ2-7, with D perhaps TRBD1 (6 bases). There are 17 residues in the CDR3. Per germline, CDR1 LGHNA and CDR2 YSLEER. The V gene lost 0 bases and the J gene lost 2 bases, with 17 bases spanning the gap. CDR3 sequence (DNA): TGCGCCAGCAGCCAAGAAGGGTTCGGGACACCTCCCTACGAGCAGTACTTC. Protein: CASSQEGFGTPPYEQYF.

The count of this clone is one. This chain joins TRBV7-2 and TRBJ2-7; a weak D match, TRBD2 (5 bases). The germline V gene encodes CDR1 SGHTA and CDR2 FQGNSA. Trimming stripped 1 base from V and 5 bases from J, with 24 bases between. This CDR3 is built from 18 residues. CDR3 sequence: CASSLGVSLGSTHHEQYF. As DNA, the CDR3 is TGTGCCAGCAGCTTAGGGGTTTCGCTGGGGAGTACGCACCACGAGCAGTACTTC.

This clone was counted between two and nine times. V is TRBV5-1 and J is TRBJ2-5; TRBD2 is a possible D gene (6 bases). Per the germline V gene, CDR1 is SGHRS and CDR2 is YFSETQ. This CDR3 is built from 11 residues. Deletions cut 4 bases from V and 9 bases from J, with 10 bases between. CDR3 region: CASSAGPAQYF. CDR3 bases: TGCGCCAGCAGCGCGGGGCCGGCCCAGTACTTC.

Comments on this clone: At one boundary the junction diverges from the germline segment, which might be a read error. The gene calls are TRBV4-3 and TRBJ2-1; weak D call: TRBD1 (7 bases). The CDR3 loop spans 13 amino acids. Germline V lookup: CDR1 LGHNA, CDR2 YSLEER. As DNA, the CDR3 is TGCGCCAGCAGCCAAGAAGTCACAGGGGAGGTGATCTTC. This translates into CASSQEVTGEVIF.

This clone was observed once. This chain connects TRBV28 to TRBJ2-7, with D possibly matching TRBD1 (6 bases). V gave up 0 bases and J gave up 2 bases, with 11 bases separating them. Looked up from germline, CDR1 is MDHEN and CDR2 is SYDVKM. The CDR3 covers 15 residues. CDR3: CASSLWAGAAYEQYF. CDR3 coding DNA: TGTGCCAGCAGTTTATGGGCAGGGGCCGCCTACGAGCAGTACTTC.

This sequence joins TRBV4-1 and TRBJ2-2; 12 bases line up with TRBD2. The CDR3 has 19 residues. After removal of 3 bases from V and 4 bases from J, the junction contained 12 bases not matched to a gene. The germline V gene encodes CDR1 MGHRA and CDR2 YSYEKL. In DNA form, the CDR3 reads TGCGCCAGCAGCCAGCTGGGACTAGCGGGCCCGATAGTCACCGGGGAGCTGTTTTTT. It codes for CASSQLGLAGPIVTGELFF.

The gene calls are TRBV19 and TRBJ2-1; 10 nucleotides line up with TRBD2. The length of the CDR3 is 16 residues. CDR1 is LNHDA, CDR2 SQIVND, per germline (reference sequence). V dropped 5 bases and J dropped 9; count of bases not matched to a gene: 13. The CDR3 nucleotides read TGTGCCAGTAGTCCCGCTAGCGGGAGTAAGGAGTGTGAGCAGTTCTTC. This gives the protein CASSPASGSKECEQFF.

The V call is TRBV30, the J call TRBJ2-5, with TRBD2 matching over 13 bases. The CDR3 contains 15 residues. Germline CDR1 is GTSNPN and CDR2 is SVGIG (reference sequence). The J segment lost 5 bases and the V segment lost 3 bases, leaving 6 bases of the junction unmatched. In nucleotides, the CDR3 is TGTGCCTGGAGAGGTTGGACTAGCGGGAGTGAGACCCAGTACTTC. It translates to CAWRGWTSGSETQYF.

The chain has TRBV2 and TRBJ2-2; D might be TRBD1 (6 bases). CDR1 is SNHLY and CDR2 is FYNNEI in the germline V gene. This CDR3 is built from 16 residues. Trimming stripped 4 bases from V and 3 bases from J, with 15 bases between. CDR3 sequence reads: CASSVFGRGDTGELFF. CDR3 nucleotides: TGTGCCAGCAGTGTTTTCGGCAGGGGAGACACCGGGGAGCTGTTTTTT.

This sequence joins TRBV7-7 and TRBJ2-5; D perhaps matches TRBD2 (5 bases). Trimming pared 3 bases from V and 5 bases from J, leaving 10 bases between. The CDR3 is made up of 13 amino acids. In germline, CDR1 is SSHAT, CDR2 FNYEAQ (reference sequence). CDR3 DNA: TGTGCCAGCAGCTTCGGGGAGCGGGAGACCCAGTACTTC. Amino acid sequence: CASSFGERETQYF.

CDR3 DNA: TGCGCCAGCGCCTCGAGGGACAGGCACTACGAGCAGTACTTC. It encodes CASASRDRHYEQYF. The V and J genes are TRBV5-1 and TRBJ2-5, with TRBD1 identical over 8 bases. The J call may be incorrect, as the DNA end agrees better with TRBJ2-7. The CDR3 contains 14 residues. Germline loops: CDR1 SGHRS, CDR2 YFSETQ.

The J gene is TRBJ2-7, the V gene TRBV5-1; D remains ambiguous. The CDR3 totals 13 residues. V dropped 3 bases and J dropped 2 bases, with 9 bases sitting between them. The germline gives CDR1 SGHRS, CDR2 YFSETQ. The DNA of the CDR3 is TGCGCCAGCAGCTCACAAAATACCTACGAGCAGTACTTC. Protein product: CASSSQNTYEQYF.

V gene TRBV4-1 combines with J gene TRBJ2-5; tentatively, D is TRBD2 (6 bases). V was pared by 4 bases and J by 2 bases, with 11 bases between. In germline, CDR1 is MGHRA, CDR2 YSYEKL. The CDR3 spans 14 residues. CDR3 DNA: TGCGCCAGCAGCCCCCGGGAGAAACAAGAGACCCAGTACTTC. Protein sequence: CASSPREKQETQYF.

V is TRBV25-1 and J is TRBJ2-7; possible D gene TRBD1, 6 bases. The germline gives CDR1 MGHDK, CDR2 SYGVNS. The V end lost 3 bases, the J end lost 0 bases, and 15 bases lay between the germline ends. The CDR3 sequence is 16 residues long. The CDR3 DNA is TGTGCCAGCAGTGATCCGGGGACAAGCGTCTCCTACGAGCAGTACTTC. The encoded protein is CASSDPGTSVSYEQYF.

The rearrangement links TRBV5-1 to TRBJ2-3; D is unresolved. This CDR3 has 15 residues. Germline V gives CDR1 SGHRS, CDR2 YFSETQ. With 2 bases removed from V and 1 base from J, the gap between germline ends came to 11 bases. The CDR3, as DNA: TGCGCCAGCAGCTTAGAACCCCGGGGCACAGATACGCAGTATTTT. Translating gives CASSLEPRGTDTQYF.

The chain has TRBV11-2 and TRBJ2-7; TRBD2 matches at 8 bases. The CDR3 runs 17 residues. After removal of 5 bases from V and 3 bases from J, the junction contained 15 bases not matched to a gene. Per the germline V gene, CDR1 is SGHAT and CDR2 is FQNNGV. The CDR3 is CASSPTLPGTSRYEQYF. The CDR3 DNA reads as TGTGCCAGCAGCCCCACACTCCCCGGGACTAGTCGCTACGAGCAGTACTTC. Complete variable domain (other parts from reference TRBV11-2 and TRBJ2-7): EAGVAQSPRYKIIEKRQSVAFWCNPISGHATLYWYQQILGQGPKLLIQFQNNGVVDDSQLPKDRFSAERLKGVDSTLKIQPAKLEDSAVYLCASSPTLPGTSRYEQYFGPGTRLTVT.

J is TRBJ2-1 and V is TRBV25-1; possible D gene TRBD2, 6 bases. V lost 2 bases, J lost 8 bases, and 10 bases lay in between. CDR3 length: 13 amino acids. Per the germline V gene, CDR1 is MGHDK and CDR2 is SYGVNS. In nucleotides, the CDR3 is TGTGCCAGCAGTGAACCGAGGGAGGATGAGCAGTTCTTC. Protein sequence: CASSEPREDEQFF.

This clone showed up just once. The V gene is TRBV7-9, the J gene TRBJ2-7, with 8 nucleotides matching TRBD1. V was clipped by 5 bases and J by 2 bases; unmatched bases: 11. From germline, CDR1 is SEHNR and CDR2 FQNEAQ (reference sequence). The CDR3 is 16 residues long. CDR3 coding DNA: TGTGCCAGCAGCCATACCCCGGGACAGGTTGCCTACGAGCAGTACTTC. This translates into CASSHTPGQVAYEQYF. Using reference TRBV7-9 and TRBJ2-7 for the parts outside the CDR3, the full variable domain is DTGVSQNPRHKITKRGQNVTFRCDPISEHNRLYWYRQTLGQGPEFLTYFQNEAQLEKSRLLSDRFSAERPKGSFSTLEIQRTEQGDSAMYLCASSHTPGQVAYEQYFGPGTRLTVT.

This clone was seen only once. The rearrangement joins TRBV19 to TRBJ1-2; D not certain. Germline CDR1 LNHDA, CDR2 SQIVND (reference sequence). V was pared by 5 bases and J by 3 bases, with 7 bases between. The CDR3 length is 12 residues. The DNA for the CDR3 is TGTGCCAGTAGTCGGGGTCACTATGGCTACACCTTC. Translation: CASSRGHYGYTF. The full variable domain, rest sourced from reference TRBV19 and TRBJ1-2, is DGGITQSPKYLFRKEGQNVTLSCEQNLNHDAMYWYRQDPGQGLRLIYYSQIVNDFQKGDIAEGYSVSREKKESFPLTVTSAQKNPTAFYLCASSRGHYGYTFGSGTRLTVV.

V is TRBV19 and J is TRBJ2-5; TRBD1 aligns across 8 bases. The germline gives CDR1 LNHDA, CDR2 SQIVND (reference sequence). The CDR3 is made up of 16 amino acids. Losses at the gene ends were 0 bases for V and 4 bases for J; bases not matched to a gene: 7. The CDR3 loop is CASSIDPGQGGETQYF. CDR3 bases: TGTGCCAGTAGTATAGATCCTGGACAGGGTGGAGAGACCCAGTACTTC.

In this sample, this clone turned up once. The V and J genes are TRBV30 and TRBJ1-1; no clear D gene. Trimming stripped 3 bases from V and 0 bases from J, with 8 bases between. Germline-derived CDR1 and CDR2 are GTSNPN and SVGIG (reference sequence). This CDR3 spans 13 amino acids. The CDR3 sequence is CAWRGSLNTEAFF. CDR3 sequence (DNA): TGTGCCTGGAGGGGCAGCCTGAACACTGAAGCTTTCTTT.

V usage is TRBV7-9 and J usage is TRBJ2-1, with 10 positions matching TRBD2. CDR1 and CDR2 (germline): SEHNR, FQNEAQ (reference sequence). CDR3 length equals 16 residues. V trimming: 5 bases; J trimming: 6 bases; junction bases outside the gene matches: 10. The CDR3 here is CASSGKLAGVSNEQFF. The CDR3 bases are TGTGCCAGCAGCGGGAAGCTAGCGGGAGTCTCCAATGAGCAGTTCTTC.

The chain employs TRBV25-1 and TRBJ2-1, with TRBD2 as a possible D gene (5 bases). Germline lookup yields CDR1 MGHDK and CDR2 SYGVNS. The CDR3 extends over 17 amino acids. V lost 1 base and J 8 bases, leaving 21 bases between the germline ends. The CDR3 coding sequence is TGTGCCAGCAGTGAATTCCCCAGAGAGGGAGTCGTAGATGAGCAGTTCTTC. This gives the protein CASSEFPREGVVDEQFF.

The chain is built from TRBV2 and TRBJ1-1; 9 nucleotides match TRBD1. The CDR3 sequence is 17 residues long. J was trimmed by 1 base and V by 10 bases; bases with no gene match: 16. CDR1 SNHLY and CDR2 FYNNEI come from the germline V gene. The CDR3 protein is CANPTGTGNLPNTEAFF. The CDR3 DNA follows: TGTGCCAACCCCACGGGGACAGGGAATCTGCCGAACACTGAAGCTTTCTTT.

The chain uses TRBV18 and TRBJ1-1; 9 positions match TRBD1. Germline V gives CDR1 KGHSH, CDR2 LQKENI. The CDR3 sequence is 20 residues long. Germline trimming cut 0 bases from V and 3 bases from J; bases unmatched to any gene: 17. The CDR3 DNA reads as TGTGCCAGCTCACCACCGAGTCTGGGAACAGGGGGCGGGGTATACACTGAAGCTTTCTTT. It encodes CASSPPSLGTGGGVYTEAFF.

The chain carries TRBV7-6 and TRBJ2-7; unclear D gene. Per germline, CDR1 SGHVS and CDR2 FNYEAQ. CDR3 length equals 12 residues. V was cut by 7 bases and J by 0 bases, with 7 bases left in between. The CDR3 sequence: CASTAHSYEQYF. In DNA, the CDR3 is TGTGCCAGCACCGCGCACTCCTACGAGCAGTACTTC.

The chain combines TRBV5-1 with TRBJ2-4; D not certain. Trimming took 0 bases from V and 0 from J, leaving 13 bases between them. The CDR3 sequence is 17 residues long. Germline V gene data show CDR1 as SGHRS and CDR2 as YFSETQ. This CDR3 is CASSLGGVTLAKNIQYF. CDR3 DNA: TGCGCCAGCAGCTTGGGAGGAGTTACCCTAGCCAAAAACATTCAGTACTTC.

This chain joins TRBV18 and TRBJ2-3, with 9 bases matching TRBD2. Trimming at V came to 0 bases and at J to 2 bases, leaving 9 bases not matched to a gene. The CDR3 contains 18 residues. Germline-derived CDR1 and CDR2 are KGHSH and LQKENI. CDR3 in DNA: TGTGCCAGCTCACCACCGGAGGGGCTAGCGGGACTCACAGATACGCAGTATTTT. Protein sequence: CASSPPEGLAGLTDTQYF.